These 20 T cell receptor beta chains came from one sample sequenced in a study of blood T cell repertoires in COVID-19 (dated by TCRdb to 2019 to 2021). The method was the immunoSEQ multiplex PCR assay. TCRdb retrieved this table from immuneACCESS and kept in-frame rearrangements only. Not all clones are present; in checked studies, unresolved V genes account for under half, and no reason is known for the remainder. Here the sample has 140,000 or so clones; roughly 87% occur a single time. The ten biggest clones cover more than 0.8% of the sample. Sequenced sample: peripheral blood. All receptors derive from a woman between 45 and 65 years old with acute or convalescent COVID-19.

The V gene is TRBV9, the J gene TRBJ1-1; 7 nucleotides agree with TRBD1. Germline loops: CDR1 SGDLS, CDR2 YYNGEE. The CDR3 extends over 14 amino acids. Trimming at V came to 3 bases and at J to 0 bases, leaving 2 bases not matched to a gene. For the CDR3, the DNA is TGTGCCAGCAGCGAACAGGGGTTGAACACTGAAGCTTTCTTT. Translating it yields CASSEQGLNTEAFF.

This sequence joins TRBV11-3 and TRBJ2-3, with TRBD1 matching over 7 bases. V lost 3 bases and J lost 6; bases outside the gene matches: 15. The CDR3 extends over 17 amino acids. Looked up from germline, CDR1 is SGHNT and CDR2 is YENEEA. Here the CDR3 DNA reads TGTGCCAGCAGCTTCCACCCACCGGGACAGTCAGGGGATACGCAGTATTTT. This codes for CASSFHPPGQSGDTQYF. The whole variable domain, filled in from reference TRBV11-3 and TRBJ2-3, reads EAGVVQSPRYKIIEKKQPVAFWCNPISGHNTLYWYLQNLGQGPELLIRYENEEAVDDSQLPKDRFSAERLKGVDSTLKIQPAELGDSAVYLCASSFHPPGQSGDTQYFGPGTRLTVL.

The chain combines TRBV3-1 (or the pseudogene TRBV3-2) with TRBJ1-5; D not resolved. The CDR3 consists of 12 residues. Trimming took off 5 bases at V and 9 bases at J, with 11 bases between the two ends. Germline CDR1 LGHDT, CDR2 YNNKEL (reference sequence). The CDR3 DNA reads TGTGCCAGCAGCGATAATACTGGGCCCCAGCATTTT. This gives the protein CASSDNTGPQHF.

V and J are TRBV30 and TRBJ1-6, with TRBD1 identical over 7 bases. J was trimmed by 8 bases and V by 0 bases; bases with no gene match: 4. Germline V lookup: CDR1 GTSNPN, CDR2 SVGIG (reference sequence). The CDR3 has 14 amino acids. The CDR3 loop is CAWSVGQGDSPLHF. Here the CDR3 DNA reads TGTGCCTGGAGTGTCGGGCAGGGGGATTCACCCCTCCACTTT.

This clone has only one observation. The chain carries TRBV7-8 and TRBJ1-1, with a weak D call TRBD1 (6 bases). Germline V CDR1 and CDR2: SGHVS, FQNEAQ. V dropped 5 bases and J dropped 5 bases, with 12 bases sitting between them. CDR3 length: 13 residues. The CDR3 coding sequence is TGTGCCAGCAGCCAGGACAGCCATACTGAAGCTTTCTTT. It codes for CASSQDSHTEAFF.

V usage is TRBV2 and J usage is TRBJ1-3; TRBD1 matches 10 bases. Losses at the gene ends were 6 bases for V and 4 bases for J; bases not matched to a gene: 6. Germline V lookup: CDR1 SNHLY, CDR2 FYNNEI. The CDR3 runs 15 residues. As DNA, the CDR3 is TGTGCCAGCAGAGACGACAGGGGGCCCGGAAACACCATATATTTT. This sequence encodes CASRDDRGPGNTIYF.

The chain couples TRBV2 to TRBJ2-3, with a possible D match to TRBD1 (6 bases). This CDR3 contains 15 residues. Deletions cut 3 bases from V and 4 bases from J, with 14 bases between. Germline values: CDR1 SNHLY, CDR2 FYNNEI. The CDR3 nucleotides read TGTGCCAGCAGTGAGGGCAGGGGTTACGCAGATACGCAGTATTTT. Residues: CASSEGRGYADTQYF.

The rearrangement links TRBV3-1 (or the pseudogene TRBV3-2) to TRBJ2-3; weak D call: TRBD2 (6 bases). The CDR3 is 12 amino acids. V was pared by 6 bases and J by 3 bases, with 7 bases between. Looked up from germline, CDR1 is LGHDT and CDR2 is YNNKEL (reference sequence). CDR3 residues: CASSGGTDTQYF. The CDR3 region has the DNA TGTGCCAGCAGTGGAGGGACAGATACGCAGTATTTT.

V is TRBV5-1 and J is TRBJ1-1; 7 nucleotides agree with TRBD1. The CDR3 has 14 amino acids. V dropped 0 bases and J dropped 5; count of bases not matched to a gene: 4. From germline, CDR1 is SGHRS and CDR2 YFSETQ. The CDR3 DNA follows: TGCGCCAGCAGCTTGGGACAGGGAATAACTGAAGCTTTCTTT. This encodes CASSLGQGITEAFF.

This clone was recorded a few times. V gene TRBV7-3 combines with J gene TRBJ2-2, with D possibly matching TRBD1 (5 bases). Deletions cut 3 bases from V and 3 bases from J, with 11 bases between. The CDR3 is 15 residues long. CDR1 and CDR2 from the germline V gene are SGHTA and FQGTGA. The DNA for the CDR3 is TGTGCCAGCAGCTTTCGACAGCAGGACACCGGGGAGCTGTTTTTT. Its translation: CASSFRQQDTGELFF.

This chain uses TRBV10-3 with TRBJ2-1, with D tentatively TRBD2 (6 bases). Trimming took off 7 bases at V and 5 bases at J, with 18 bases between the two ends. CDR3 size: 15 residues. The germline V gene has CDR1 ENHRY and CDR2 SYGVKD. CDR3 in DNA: TGTGCCATCACCACTTACCTCGGAGGGAACAATGAGCAGTTCTTC. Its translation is CAITTYLGGNNEQFF.

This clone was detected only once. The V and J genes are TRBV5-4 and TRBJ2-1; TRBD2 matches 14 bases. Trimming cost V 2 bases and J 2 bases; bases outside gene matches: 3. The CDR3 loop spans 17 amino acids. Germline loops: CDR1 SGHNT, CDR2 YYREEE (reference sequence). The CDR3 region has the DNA TGTGCCAGCAGCTTTGGGACTAGCGGGAGTGCCTACAATGAGCAGTTCTTC. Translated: CASSFGTSGSAYNEQFF.

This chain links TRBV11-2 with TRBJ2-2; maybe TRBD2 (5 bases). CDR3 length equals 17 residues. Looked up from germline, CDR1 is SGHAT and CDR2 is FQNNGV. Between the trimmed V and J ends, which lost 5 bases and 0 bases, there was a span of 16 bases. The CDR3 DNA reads TGTGCCAGCAGCCAGCGGTCGTGGGCCTCGAACACCGGGGAGCTGTTTTTT. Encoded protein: CASSQRSWASNTGELFF.

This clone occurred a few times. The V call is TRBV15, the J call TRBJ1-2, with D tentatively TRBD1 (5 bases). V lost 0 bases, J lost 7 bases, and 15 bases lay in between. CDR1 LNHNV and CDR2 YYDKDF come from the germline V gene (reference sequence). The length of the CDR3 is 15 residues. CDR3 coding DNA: TGTGCCACCAGCAGAGAGTTTGGCAGGGTGGCTGGCTACACCTTC. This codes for CATSREFGRVAGYTF.

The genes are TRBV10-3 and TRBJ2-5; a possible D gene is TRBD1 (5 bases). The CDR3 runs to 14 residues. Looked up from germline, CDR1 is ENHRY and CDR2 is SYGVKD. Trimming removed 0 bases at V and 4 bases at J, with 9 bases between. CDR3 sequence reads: CAISESDMSETQYF. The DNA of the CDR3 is TGTGCCATCAGTGAGTCGGACATGTCAGAGACCCAGTACTTC.

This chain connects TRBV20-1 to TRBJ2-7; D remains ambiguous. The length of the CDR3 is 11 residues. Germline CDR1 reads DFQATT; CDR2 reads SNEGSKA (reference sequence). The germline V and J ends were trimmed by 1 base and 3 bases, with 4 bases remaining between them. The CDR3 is CSARAGYEQYF. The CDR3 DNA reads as TGCAGTGCTAGAGCGGGCTACGAGCAGTACTTC.

DNA for the CDR3: TGTGCCAGCTCTCCGGACACCGCGGCGCAGTACTTC. This encodes CASSPDTAAQYF. This chain connects TRBV18 to TRBJ2-7; possible D gene TRBD1, 5 bases. The V gene's germline CDR1 is KGHSH and CDR2 LQKENI. Trimming pared 6 bases from V and 9 bases from J, leaving 15 bases between. CDR3 size: 12 residues. Combining the CDR3 with reference TRBV18 and TRBJ2-7 gives the whole variable domain NAGVMQNPRHLVRRRGQEARLRCSPMKGHSHVYWYRQLPEEGLKFMVYLQKENIIDESGMPKERFSAEFPKEGPSILRIQQVVRGDSAAYFCASSPDTAAQYFGPGTRLTVT.

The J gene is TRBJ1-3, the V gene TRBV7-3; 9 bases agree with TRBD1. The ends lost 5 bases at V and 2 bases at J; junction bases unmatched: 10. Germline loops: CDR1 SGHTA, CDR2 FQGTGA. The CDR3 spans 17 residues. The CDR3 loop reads CASSPEPGQGPGNTIYF. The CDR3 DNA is TGTGCCAGCAGCCCTGAACCGGGACAGGGACCTGGAAACACCATATATTTT.

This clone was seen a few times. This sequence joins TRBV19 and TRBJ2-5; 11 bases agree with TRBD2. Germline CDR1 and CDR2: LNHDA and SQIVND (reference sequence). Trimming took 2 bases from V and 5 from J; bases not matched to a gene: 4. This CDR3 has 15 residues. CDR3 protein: CASSITSGSVETQYF. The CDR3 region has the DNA TGTGCCAGTAGTATAACTAGCGGGAGTGTTGAGACCCAGTACTTC.

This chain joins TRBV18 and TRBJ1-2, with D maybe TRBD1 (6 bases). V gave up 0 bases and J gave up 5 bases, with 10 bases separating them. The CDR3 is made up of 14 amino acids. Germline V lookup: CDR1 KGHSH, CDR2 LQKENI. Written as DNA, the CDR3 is TGTGCCAGCTCACCACCGGGGGGGGCGTATGGCTACACCTTC. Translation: CASSPPGGAYGYTF.